These T cell receptor beta chains were read from a single sample in a study of liver allograft versus peripheral blood T cells. TCRdb fed the reads into MiXCR, producing one record per CDR3 protein. The data contain several thousand distinct CDR3 sequences, 13% to 15% of them singletons. All receptors derive from a human patient who had a liver transplant. Some T cells may be provided by the graft donor. Both conserved end residues are part of each CDR3. The D gene is left open where the match is weak. The size field is filled for only some rows; it gives once, few, many or a size class.

V,size,length,J,D,DNA,CDR3
TRBV11-3,NA,14,TRBJ2-1,NA,TGTGCCAGCAGCATCGGCCCCAGGGTAAATGAGCAGTTCTTC,CASSIGPRVNEQFF
TRBV6-1,medium-sized,14,TRBJ1-4,NA,TGTGCCAGCATTCAGCGAGCAACTAATGAAAAACTGTTTTTT,CASIQRATNEKLFF
TRBV12-3/TRBV12-4,many,16,TRBJ1-1,TRBD1,TGTGCCAGCAGTTTAAGCCTTAACAGGGGGCTTACTGAAGCTTTCTTT,CASSLSLNRGLTEAFF
TRBV28,medium-sized,15,TRBJ2-3,NA,TGTGCCAGCAGTTTTTTAGGGGGAGGTCCAGATACGCAGTATTTT,CASSFLGGGPDTQYF
TRBV19,medium-sized,17,TRBJ2-1,TRBD2,TGTGCCAGTCGCGGGACTAGCGGGGGCAGCTCCTACAATGAGCAGTTCTTC,CASRGTSGGSSYNEQFF
TRBV6-1,medium-sized,15,TRBJ2-1,TRBD2,TGTGCCAGCAGACCCGAGCGGGCGGGGGTCAATGAGCAGTTCTTC,CASRPERAGVNEQFF
TRBV20-1,NA,12,TRBJ1-1,NA,TGCAGTGCGGTAGGGGGGAGCACTGAAGCTTTCTTT,CSAVGGSTEAFF
TRBV6-2/TRBV6-3,medium-sized,12,TRBJ2-7,NA,TGTGCCAGCAGTTACTTTGGCGGCGAGCAGTACTTC,CASSYFGGEQYF
TRBV29-1,large,13,TRBJ1-1,NA,TGCAGCGCCGAATCTCCGGAGAACACTGAAGCTTTCTTT,CSAESPENTEAFF
TRBV19,large,14,TRBJ1-6,NA,TGTGCCAGTAGTATAGGCCGATTGGATTCACCCCTCCACTTT,CASSIGRLDSPLHF